Listed below are T cell receptor beta chains from one sample, sequenced in a study of blood T cell repertoires in COVID-19. Generated by immunoSEQ multiplex PCR, the TCRdb table keeps only in-frame clones and is missing some. The sample carries approximately 65,000 clones, roughly 80% recorded once. Sequencing was performed on peripheral blood. These receptors were taken from a woman aged 80 or older with active or convalescent COVID-19. Each CDR3 is given with its conserved first and last residue. A D gene is named only where the DNA matches it firmly.

D | J | V | CDR3
- | TRBJ1-1 | TRBV4-1 | CASSQVTGGGTEAFF
TRBD2 | TRBJ2-3 | TRBV7-2 | CASSLLPVAGAYTDTQYF
TRBD2 | TRBJ2-3 | TRBV7-9 | CASSLATAGLTQYF
- | TRBJ1-3 | TRBV9 | CASSVQAASGNTIYF
TRBD2 | TRBJ2-3 | TRBV5-1 | CASSLNPTSGGTDTQYF
- | TRBJ1-3 | TRBV5-8 | CASSQGTLARGNTIYF
- | TRBJ2-7 | TRBV10-3 | CAISGPPIDRKKDYEQYF
TRBD1 | TRBJ1-2 | TRBV12-3/TRBV12-4 | CASSFLRDRDYTF
TRBD1 | TRBJ1-2 | TRBV6-5 | CASRDGDRGSYGYTF
- | TRBJ1-1 | TRBV18 | CASSPPAGAGIEAFF
- | TRBJ1-1 | TRBV19 | CASRRKNTEAFF
TRBD2 | TRBJ2-5 | TRBV3-1/TRBV3-2 | CASSRAGGQETQYF
TRBD1 | TRBJ1-1 | TRBV2 | CARTGTENTEAFF
- | TRBJ1-2 | TRBV4-1 | CASSQEGTGSYGYTF
- | TRBJ1-6 | TRBV6-5 | CASGRTLTNNSPLHF
- | TRBJ1-1 | TRBV5-4 | CASSSLDTNTEAFF
TRBD1 | TRBJ1-2 | TRBV6-5 | CASRSGTGGSGYTF
TRBD1 | TRBJ2-7 | TRBV5-1 | CASSLVQGPGQGVYEQYF
- | TRBJ2-5 | TRBV9 | CASSVAVAETQYF
- | TRBJ1-4 | TRBV5-1 | CASSVVGREKLFF
- | TRBJ2-2 | TRBV11-2 | CASSLSGAAGELFF
TRBD1 | TRBJ2-1 | TRBV7-7 | CASSSGTGEGEQFF
- | TRBJ1-3 | TRBV5-1 | CASSLTGQGVGNTIYF
- | TRBJ1-3 | TRBV11-2 | CASSPLRNTIYF
- | TRBJ1-1 | TRBV15 | CATSSSDAGVAFF
- | TRBJ1-6 | TRBV21-1 | CASSKLRKGENCSPLHF
- | TRBJ1-1 | TRBV30 | CAWETGWSAFF
- | TRBJ1-2 | TRBV5-1 | CASSLWEASGYTF
- | TRBJ1-2 | TRBV18 | CASSPGGAELRYGYTF
TRBD2 | TRBJ2-7 | TRBV6-4 | CASSIQGSGNEQYF
- | TRBJ2-7 | TRBV5-1 | CASTLSLGSRAYEQYF
TRBD1 | TRBJ1-1 | TRBV7-3 | CASSLTPPGQPITEAFF
- | TRBJ1-1 | TRBV7-9 | CASSLVRGNTEAFF
- | TRBJ1-4 | TRBV19 | CASMVQGTNEKLFF
- | TRBJ2-7 | TRBV6-5 | CASSYSRSPYEQYF
TRBD1 | TRBJ2-3 | TRBV6-6 | CASSRTGVRTDTQYF
TRBD1 | TRBJ1-1 | TRBV29-1 | CSVGGVQDRQNTEAFF
- | TRBJ1-4 | TRBV6-5 | CASNPGGANEKLFF
TRBD1 | TRBJ1-5 | TRBV3-1/TRBV3-2 | CASSQGTGRNQPQHF
TRBD1 | TRBJ1-3 | TRBV19 | CASRPTGAARYNSGNTIYF
- | TRBJ1-3 | TRBV6-1 | CASSEVPAGGGNTIYF
- | TRBJ1-1 | TRBV12-3/TRBV12-4 | CASNYQGSTEAFF